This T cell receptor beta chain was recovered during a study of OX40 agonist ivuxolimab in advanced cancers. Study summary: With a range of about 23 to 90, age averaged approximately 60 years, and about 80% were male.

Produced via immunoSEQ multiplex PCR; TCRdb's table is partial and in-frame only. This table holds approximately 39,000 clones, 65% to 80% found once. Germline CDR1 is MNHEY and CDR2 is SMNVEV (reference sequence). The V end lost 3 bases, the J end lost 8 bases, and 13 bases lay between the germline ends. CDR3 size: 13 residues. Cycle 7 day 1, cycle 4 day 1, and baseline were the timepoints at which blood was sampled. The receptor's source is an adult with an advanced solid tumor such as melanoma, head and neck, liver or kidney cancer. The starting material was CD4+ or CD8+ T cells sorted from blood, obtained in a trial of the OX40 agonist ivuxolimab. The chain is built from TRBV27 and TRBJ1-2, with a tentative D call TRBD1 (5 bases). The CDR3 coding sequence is TGTGCCAGCAGTTTTGGGGGTCCGGGAGGCTACACCTTC. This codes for CASSFGGPGGYTF.